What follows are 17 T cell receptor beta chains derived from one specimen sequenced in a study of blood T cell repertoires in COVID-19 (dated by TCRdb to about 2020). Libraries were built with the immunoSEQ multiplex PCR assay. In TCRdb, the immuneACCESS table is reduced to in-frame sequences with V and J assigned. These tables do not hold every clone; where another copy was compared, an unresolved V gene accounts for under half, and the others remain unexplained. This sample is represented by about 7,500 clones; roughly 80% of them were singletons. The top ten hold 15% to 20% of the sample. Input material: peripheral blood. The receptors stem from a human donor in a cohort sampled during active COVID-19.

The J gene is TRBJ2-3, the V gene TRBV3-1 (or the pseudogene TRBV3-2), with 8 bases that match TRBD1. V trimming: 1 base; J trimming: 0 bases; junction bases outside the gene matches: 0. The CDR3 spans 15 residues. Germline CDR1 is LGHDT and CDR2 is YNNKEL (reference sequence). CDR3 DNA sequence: TGTGCCAGCAGCCAAGGGACAGGGAGCACAGATACGCAGTATTTT. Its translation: CASSQGTGSTDTQYF.

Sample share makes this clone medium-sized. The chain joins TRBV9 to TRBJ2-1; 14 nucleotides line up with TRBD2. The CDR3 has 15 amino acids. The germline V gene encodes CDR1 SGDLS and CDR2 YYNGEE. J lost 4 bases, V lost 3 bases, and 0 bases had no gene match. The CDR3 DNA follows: TGTGCCAGCAGCGGACTAGCGGGAGGGTACAATGAGCAGTTCTTC. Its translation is CASSGLAGGYNEQFF. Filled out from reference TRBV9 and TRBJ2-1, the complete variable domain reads DSGVTQTPKHLITATGQRVTLRCSPRSGDLSVYWYQQSLDQGLQFLIQYYNGEERAKGNILERFSAQQFPDLHSELNLSSLELGDSALYFCASSGLAGGYNEQFFGPGTRLTVL.

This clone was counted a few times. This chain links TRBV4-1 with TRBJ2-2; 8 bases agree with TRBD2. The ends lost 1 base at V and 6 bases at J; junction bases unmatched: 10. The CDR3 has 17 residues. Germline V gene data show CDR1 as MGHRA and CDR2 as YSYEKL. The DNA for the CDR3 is TGCGCCAGCAGCCAAGCCCGACTAGCGAAGGCCTCCGGGGAGCTGTTTTTT. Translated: CASSQARLAKASGELFF.

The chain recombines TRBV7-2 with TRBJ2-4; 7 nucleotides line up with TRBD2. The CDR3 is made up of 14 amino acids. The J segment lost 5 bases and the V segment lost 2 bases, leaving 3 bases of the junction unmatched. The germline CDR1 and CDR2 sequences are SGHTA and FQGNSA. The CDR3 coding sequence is TGTGCCAGCAGCTTATCTGCGGGGGAAAACATTCAGTACTTC. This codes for CASSLSAGENIQYF.

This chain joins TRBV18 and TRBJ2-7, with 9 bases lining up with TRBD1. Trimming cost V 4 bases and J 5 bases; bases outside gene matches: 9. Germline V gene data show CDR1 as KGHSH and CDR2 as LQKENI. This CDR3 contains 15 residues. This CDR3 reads CASSQTTGGIHEQYF. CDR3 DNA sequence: TGTGCCAGCTCACAAACGACAGGGGGAATCCACGAGCAGTACTTC.

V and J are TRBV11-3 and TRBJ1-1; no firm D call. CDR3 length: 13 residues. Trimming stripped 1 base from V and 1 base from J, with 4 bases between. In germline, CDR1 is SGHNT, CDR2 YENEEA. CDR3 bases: TGTGCCAGCAGCTTAGGAGGGAACACTGAAGCTTTCTTT. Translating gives CASSLGGNTEAFF.

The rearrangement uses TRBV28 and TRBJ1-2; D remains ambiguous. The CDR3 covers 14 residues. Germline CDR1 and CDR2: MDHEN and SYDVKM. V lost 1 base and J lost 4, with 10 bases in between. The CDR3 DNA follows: TGTGCCAGCAGTTTATCTTCCCGCGGCTATGGCTACACCTTC. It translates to CASSLSSRGYGYTF.

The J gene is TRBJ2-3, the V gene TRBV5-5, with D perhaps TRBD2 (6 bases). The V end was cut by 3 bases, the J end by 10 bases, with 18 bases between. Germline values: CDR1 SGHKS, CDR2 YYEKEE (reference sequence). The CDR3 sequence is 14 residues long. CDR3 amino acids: CASSYDSPAGPQYF. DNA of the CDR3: TGTGCCAGCAGCTACGATAGCCCGGCGGGGCCGCAGTATTTT. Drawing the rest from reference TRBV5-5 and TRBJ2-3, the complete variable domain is DAGVTQSPTHLIKTRGQQVTLRCSPISGHKSVSWYQQVLGQGPQFIFQYYEKEERGRGNFPDRFSARQFPNYSSELNVNALLLGDSALYLCASSYDSPAGPQYFGPGTRLTVL.

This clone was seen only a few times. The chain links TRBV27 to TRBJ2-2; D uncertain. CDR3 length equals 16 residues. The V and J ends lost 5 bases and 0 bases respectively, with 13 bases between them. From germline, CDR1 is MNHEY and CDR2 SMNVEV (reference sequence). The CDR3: CASSPGRVSNTGELFF. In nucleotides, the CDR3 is TGTGCCAGCAGTCCTGGCCGGGTTTCGAACACCGGGGAGCTGTTTTTT.

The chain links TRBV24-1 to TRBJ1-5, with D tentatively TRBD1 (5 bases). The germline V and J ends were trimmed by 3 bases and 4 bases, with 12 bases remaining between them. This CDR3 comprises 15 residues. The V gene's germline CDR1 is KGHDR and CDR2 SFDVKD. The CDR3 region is CATSDGAGWNQPQHF. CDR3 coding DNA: TGTGCCACCAGTGATGGAGCAGGGTGGAATCAGCCCCAGCATTTT.

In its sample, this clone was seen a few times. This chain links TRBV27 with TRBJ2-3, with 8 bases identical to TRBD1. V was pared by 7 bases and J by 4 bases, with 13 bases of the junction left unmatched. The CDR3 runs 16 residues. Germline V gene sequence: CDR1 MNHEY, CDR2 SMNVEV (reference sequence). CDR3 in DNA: TGTGCCAGCAAGGACTATTCAGGGGGCCACTCAGATACGCAGTATTTT. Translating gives CASKDYSGGHSDTQYF.

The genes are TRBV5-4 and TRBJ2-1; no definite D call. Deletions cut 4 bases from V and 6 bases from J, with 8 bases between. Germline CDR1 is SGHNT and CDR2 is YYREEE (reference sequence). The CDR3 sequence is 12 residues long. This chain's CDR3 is CASSLSVNEQFF. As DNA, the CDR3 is TGTGCCAGCAGCCTATCCGTCAATGAGCAGTTCTTC. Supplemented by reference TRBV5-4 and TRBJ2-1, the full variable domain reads ETGVTQSPTHLIKTRGQQVTLRCSSQSGHNTVSWYQQALGQGPQFIFQYYREEENGRGNFPPRFSGLQFPNYSSELNVNALELDDSALYLCASSLSVNEQFFGPGTRLTVL.

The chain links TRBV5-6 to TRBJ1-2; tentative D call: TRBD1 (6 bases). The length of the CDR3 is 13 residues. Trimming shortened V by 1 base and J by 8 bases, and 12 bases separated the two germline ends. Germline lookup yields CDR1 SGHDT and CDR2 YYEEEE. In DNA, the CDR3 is TGTGCCAGCAGCTTGACAGGGTTCGGGGGCTACACCTTC. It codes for CASSLTGFGGYTF. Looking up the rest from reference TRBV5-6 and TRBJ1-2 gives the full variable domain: DAGVTQSPTHLIKTRGQQVTLRCSPKSGHDTVSWYQQALGQGPQFIFQYYEEEERQRGNFPDRFSGHQFPNYSSELNVNALLLGDSALYLCASSLTGFGGYTFGSGTRLTVV.

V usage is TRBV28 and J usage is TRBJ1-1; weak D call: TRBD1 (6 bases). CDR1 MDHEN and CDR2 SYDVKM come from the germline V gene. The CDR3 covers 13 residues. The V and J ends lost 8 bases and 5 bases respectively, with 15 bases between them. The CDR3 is CASVGGRVTEAFF. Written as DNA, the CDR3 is TGTGCCAGCGTTGGGGGCAGGGTGACTGAAGCTTTCTTT.

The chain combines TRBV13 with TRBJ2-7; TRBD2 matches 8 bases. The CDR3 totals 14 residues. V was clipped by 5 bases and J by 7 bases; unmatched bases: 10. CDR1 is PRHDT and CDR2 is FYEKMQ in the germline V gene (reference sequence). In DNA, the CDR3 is TGTGCCAGCAGCCCCGGACTAGCCCGTGGGGAGCAGTACTTC. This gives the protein CASSPGLARGEQYF.

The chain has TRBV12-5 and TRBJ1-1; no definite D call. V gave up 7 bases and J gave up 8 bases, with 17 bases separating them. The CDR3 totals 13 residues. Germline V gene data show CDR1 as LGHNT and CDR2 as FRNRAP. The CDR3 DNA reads TGTGCTAGTGTCCGGGATTCCTTCTCCGAAGCTTTCTTT. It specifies CASVRDSFSEAFF.

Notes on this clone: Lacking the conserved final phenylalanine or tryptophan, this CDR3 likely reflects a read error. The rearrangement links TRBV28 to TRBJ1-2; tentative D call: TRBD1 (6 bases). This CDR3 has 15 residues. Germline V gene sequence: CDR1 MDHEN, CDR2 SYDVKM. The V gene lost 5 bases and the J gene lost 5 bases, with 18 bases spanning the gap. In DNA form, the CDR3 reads TGTGCCAGCAGTCCAACGACAGGAGACCCATATGGCTACACCCTC. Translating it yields CASSPTTGDPYGYTL.